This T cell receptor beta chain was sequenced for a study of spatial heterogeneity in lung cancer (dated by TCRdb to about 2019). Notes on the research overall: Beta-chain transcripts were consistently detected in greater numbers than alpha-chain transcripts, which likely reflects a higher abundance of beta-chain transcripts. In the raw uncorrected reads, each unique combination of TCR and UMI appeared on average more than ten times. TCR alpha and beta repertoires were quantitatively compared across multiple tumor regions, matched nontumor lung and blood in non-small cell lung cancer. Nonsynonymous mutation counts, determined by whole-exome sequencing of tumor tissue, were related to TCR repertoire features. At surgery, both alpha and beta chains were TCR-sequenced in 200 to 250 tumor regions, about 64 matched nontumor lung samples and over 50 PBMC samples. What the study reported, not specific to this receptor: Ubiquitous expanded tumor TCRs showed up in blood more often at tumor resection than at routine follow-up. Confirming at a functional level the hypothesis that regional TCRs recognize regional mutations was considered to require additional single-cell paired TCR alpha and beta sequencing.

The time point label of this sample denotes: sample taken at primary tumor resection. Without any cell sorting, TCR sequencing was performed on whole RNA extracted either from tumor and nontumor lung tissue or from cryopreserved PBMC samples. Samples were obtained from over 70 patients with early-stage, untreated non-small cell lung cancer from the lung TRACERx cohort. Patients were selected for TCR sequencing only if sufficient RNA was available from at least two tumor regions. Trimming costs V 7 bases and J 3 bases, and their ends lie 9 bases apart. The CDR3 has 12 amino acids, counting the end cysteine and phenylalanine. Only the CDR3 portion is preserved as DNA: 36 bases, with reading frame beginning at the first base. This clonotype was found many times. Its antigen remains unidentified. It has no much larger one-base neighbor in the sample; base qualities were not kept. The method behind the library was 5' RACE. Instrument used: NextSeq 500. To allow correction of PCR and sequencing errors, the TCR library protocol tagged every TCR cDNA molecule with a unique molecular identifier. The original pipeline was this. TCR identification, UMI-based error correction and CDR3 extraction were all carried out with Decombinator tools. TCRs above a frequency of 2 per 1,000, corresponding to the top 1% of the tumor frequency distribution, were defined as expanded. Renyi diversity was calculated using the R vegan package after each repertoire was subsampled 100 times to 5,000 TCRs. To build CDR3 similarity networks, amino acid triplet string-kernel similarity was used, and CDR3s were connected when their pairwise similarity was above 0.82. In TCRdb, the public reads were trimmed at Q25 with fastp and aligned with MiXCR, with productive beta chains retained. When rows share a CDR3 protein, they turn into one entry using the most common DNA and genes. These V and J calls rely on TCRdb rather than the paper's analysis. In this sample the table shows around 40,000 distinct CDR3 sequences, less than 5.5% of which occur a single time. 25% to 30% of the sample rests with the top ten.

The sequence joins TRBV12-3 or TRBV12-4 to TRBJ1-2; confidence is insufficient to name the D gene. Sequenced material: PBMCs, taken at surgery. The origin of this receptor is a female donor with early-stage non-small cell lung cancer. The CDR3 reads CASNGQDYGYTF. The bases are TGTGCCAGCAACGGGCAGGACTATGGCTACACCTTC.